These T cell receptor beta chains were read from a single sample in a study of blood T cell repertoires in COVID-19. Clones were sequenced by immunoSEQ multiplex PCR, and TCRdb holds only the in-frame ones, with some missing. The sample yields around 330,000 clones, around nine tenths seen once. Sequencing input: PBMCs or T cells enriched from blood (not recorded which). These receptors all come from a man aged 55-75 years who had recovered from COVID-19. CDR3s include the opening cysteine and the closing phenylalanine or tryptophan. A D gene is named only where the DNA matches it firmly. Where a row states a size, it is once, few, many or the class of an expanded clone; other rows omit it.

CDR3: CSVLAGSPNSPLHF
DNA: TGCAGCGTCCTTGCGGGCAGTCCCAATTCACCCCTCCACTTT
size: -
J: TRBJ1-6
V: TRBV29-1
D: -

CDR3: CASSTTMNTEAFF
DNA: TGTGCCAGCAGCACTACTATGAACACTGAAGCTTTCTTT
size: -
J: TRBJ1-1
V: TRBV3-1/TRBV3-2
D: -

CDR3: CASSLAFGGYGYTF
DNA: TGTGCCAGCAGCTTGGCCTTCGGGGGCTATGGCTACACCTTC
size: once
J: TRBJ1-2
V: TRBV5-6
D: -

CDR3: CASSDSPAGGEYEQYF
DNA: TGTGCCAGCAGTGACTCACCAGCAGGGGGCGAGTACGAGCAGTACTTC
size: -
J: TRBJ2-7
V: TRBV6-4
D: TRBD1

CDR3: CASSASLRGGNHNEQFF
DNA: TGTGCCAGCAGCGCCAGCCTTCGGGGGGGCAATCACAATGAGCAGTTCTTC
size: -
J: TRBJ2-1
V: TRBV9
D: TRBD2

CDR3: CASSQGTSREQYF
DNA: TGTGCCAGCAGCCAAGGGACTTCTCGAGAGCAGTACTTC
size: -
J: TRBJ2-7
V: TRBV14
D: -

CDR3: CASSAAGIHYGYTF
DNA: TGTGCCAGCAGTGCCGCCGGGATTCACTATGGCTACACCTTC
size: -
J: TRBJ1-2
V: TRBV7-9
D: -

CDR3: CASSIDRTGNTIYF
DNA: TGTGCCAGTAGTATAGACAGGACTGGAAACACCATATATTTT
size: -
J: TRBJ1-3
V: TRBV19
D: -

CDR3: CASSLALAGEETQYF
DNA: TGTGCCAGCAGCTTAGCTCTAGCGGGAGAAGAGACCCAGTACTTC
size: -
J: TRBJ2-5
V: TRBV7-9
D: TRBD2

CDR3: CASSNRDLYGETQYF
DNA: TGTGCCAGCAGCAACCGGGACTTATATGGGGAGACCCAGTACTTC
size: -
J: TRBJ2-5
V: TRBV6-5
D: -

CDR3: CASSEWTVGYTF
DNA: TGTGCCAGCAGTGAATGGACAGTGGGCTACACCTTC
size: -
J: TRBJ1-2
V: TRBV2
D: -

CDR3: CASSVSKDRMFTEAFF
DNA: TGTGCCAGCAGCGTTTCTAAGGACAGGATGTTCACTGAAGCTTTCTTT
size: -
J: TRBJ1-1
V: TRBV9
D: TRBD1

CDR3: CASSARGLAYSSYNEQFF
DNA: TGTGCCAGCAGCGCCAGAGGACTAGCCTACAGCTCCTACAATGAGCAGTTCTTC
size: -
J: TRBJ2-1
V: TRBV7-3
D: TRBD2